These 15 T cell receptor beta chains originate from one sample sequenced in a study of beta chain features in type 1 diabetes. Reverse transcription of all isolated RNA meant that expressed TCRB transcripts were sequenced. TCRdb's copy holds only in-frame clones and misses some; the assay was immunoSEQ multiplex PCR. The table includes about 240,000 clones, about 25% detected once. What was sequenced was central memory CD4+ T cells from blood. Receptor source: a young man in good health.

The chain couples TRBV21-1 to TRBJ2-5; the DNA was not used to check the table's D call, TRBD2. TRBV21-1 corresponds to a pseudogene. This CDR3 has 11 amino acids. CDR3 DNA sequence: TGTGCCAGCAGCAGGTCGGTAACCCAGTACTTC. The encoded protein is CASSRSVTQYF.

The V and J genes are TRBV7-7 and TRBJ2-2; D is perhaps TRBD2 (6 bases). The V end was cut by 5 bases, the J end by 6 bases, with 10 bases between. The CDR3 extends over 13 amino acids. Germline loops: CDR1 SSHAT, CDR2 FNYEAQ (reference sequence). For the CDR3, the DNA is TGTGCCAGCAGCCGACTAGTATCCGGGGAGCTGTTTTTT. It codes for CASSRLVSGELFF.

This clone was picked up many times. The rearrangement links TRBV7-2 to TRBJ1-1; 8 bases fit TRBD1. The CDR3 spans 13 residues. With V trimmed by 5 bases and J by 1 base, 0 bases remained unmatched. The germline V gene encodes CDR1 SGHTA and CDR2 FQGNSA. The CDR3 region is CASSGQGNTEAFF. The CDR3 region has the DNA TGTGCCAGCAGCGGACAGGGGAACACTGAAGCTTTCTTT.

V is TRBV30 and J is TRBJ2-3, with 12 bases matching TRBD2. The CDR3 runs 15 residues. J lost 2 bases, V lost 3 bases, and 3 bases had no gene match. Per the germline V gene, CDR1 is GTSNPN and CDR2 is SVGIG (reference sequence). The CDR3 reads CAWSLAGGPTDTQYF. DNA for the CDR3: TGTGCCTGGAGCCTAGCGGGGGGGCCCACAGATACGCAGTATTTT.

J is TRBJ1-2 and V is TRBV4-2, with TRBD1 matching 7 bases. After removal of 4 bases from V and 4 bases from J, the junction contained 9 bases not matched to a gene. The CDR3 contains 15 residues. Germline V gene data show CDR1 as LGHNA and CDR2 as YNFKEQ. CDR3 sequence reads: CASSPEAGGGYGYTF. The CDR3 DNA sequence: TGTGCCAGCAGCCCAGAGGCAGGGGGTGGCTATGGCTACACCTTC.

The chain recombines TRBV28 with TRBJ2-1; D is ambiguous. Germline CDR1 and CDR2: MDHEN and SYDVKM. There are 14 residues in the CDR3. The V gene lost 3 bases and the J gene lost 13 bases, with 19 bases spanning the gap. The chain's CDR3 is CASSLNLHGPDQFF. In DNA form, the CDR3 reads TGTGCCAGCAGTTTGAATCTCCACGGACCTGACCAGTTCTTC. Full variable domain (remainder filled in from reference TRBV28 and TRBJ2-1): DVKVTQSSRYLVKRTGEKVFLECVQDMDHENMFWYRQDPGLGLRLIYFSYDVKMKEKGDIPEGYSVSREKKERFSLILESASTNQTSMYLCASSLNLHGPDQFFGPGTRLTVL.

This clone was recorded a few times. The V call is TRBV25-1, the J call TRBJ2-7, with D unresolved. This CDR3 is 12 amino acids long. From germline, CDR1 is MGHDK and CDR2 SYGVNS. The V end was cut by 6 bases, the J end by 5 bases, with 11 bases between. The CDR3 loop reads CASRGSTHEQYF. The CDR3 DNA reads TGTGCCAGCAGGGGCTCAACCCACGAGCAGTACTTC.

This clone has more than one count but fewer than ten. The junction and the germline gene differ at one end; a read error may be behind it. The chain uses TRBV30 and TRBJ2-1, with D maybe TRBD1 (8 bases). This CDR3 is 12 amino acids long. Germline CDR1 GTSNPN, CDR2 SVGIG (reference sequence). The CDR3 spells CAWSRQGRERFF. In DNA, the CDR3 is TGTGCCTGGAGTCGACAGGGGAGGGAGCGGTTCTTC.

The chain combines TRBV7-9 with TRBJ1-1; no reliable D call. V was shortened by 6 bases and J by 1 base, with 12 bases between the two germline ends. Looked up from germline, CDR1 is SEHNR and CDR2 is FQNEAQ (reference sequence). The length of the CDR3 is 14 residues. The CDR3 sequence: CASSSRRENTEAFF. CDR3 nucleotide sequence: TGTGCCAGCAGTTCCCGACGGGAGAACACTGAAGCTTTCTTT.

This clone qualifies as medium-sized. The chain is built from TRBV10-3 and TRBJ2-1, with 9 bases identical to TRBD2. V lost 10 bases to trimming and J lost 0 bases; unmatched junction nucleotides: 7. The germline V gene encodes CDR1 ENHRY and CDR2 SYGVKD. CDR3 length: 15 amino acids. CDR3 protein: CASGLARSSYNEQFF. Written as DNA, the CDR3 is TGTGCCAGTGGACTAGCGAGGAGCTCCTACAATGAGCAGTTCTTC.

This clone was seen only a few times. The CDR3 region is CASSDPSGGASTDTQYF. The CDR3 DNA reads as TGTGCCAGCAGTGATCCTAGCGGGGGGGCTAGCACAGATACGCAGTATTTT. The chain combines TRBV25-1 with TRBJ2-3, with 12 bases matching TRBD2. The ends lost 3 bases at V and 0 bases at J; junction bases unmatched: 4. The CDR3 is made up of 17 amino acids. The germline CDR1 and CDR2 sequences are MGHDK and SYGVNS.

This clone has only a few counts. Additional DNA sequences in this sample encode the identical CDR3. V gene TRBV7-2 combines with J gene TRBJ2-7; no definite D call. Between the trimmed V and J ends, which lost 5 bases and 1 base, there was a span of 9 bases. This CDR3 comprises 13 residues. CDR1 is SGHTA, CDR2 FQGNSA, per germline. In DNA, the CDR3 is TGTGCCAGCAGCCCAGCCGCTTCCTACGAGCAGTACTTC. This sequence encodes CASSPAASYEQYF.

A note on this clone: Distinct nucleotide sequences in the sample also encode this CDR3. CDR3 DNA: TGTGCCAGCAGTTACGGGCAGACAGATACGCAGTATTTT. This translates into CASSYGQTDTQYF. The chain recombines TRBV6-5 with TRBJ2-3; D not certain. The CDR3 extends over 13 amino acids. Trimming removed 2 bases from V and 3 bases from J, with 6 bases in between. Germline-derived CDR1 and CDR2 are MNHEY and SVGAGI.

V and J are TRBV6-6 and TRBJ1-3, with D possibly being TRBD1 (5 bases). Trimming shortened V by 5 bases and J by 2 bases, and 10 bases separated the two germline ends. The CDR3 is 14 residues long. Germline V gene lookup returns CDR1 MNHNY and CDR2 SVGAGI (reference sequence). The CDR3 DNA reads TGTGCCAGCAGTCAGGGAGGGACTGGAAACACCATATATTTT. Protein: CASSQGGTGNTIYF.

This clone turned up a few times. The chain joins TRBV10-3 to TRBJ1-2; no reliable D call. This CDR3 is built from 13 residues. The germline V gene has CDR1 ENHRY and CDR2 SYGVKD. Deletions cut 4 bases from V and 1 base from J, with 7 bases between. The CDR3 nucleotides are TGTGCCATCAGTGGCCGGGGTAACTATGGCTACACCTTC. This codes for CAISGRGNYGYTF.